A selection of T cell receptor beta chains follows, all from one sample in a study of cytomegalovirus exposure and HLA in healthy donors. Some clones are missing from TCRdb's copy, which holds only in-frame ones; the method was immunoSEQ multiplex PCR. The sample lists hundreds of thousands of clones, about 87% occurring once. The sequenced material came from PBMCs. The receptors originated from a man aged 18 to 30 in good health and CMV-seronegative. The CDR3 runs from the conserved cysteine through the conserved F or W. A D gene is named only where the DNA matches it firmly. For some rows the clone size is stated as once, few or many, or as a class when expanded; others skip it.

>TRBJ2-3|TRBV29-1|.|TRBD2
CSVEPGLAGDTQYF
TGCAGCGTTGAGCCGGGACTAGCGGGAGATACGCAGTATTTT
>TRBJ2-7|TRBV5-1|.|TRBD1
CASSFTTGTGAREQYF
TGCGCCAGCAGCTTTACAACCGGGACAGGGGCCCGGGAGCAGTACTTC
>TRBJ2-1|TRBV4-3|.|TRBD1
CASSQGDSQYNEQFF
TGCGCCAGCAGCCAAGGGGACAGCCAATACAATGAGCAGTTCTTC
>TRBJ2-4|TRBV6-5|.|.
CASGTWDIQYF
TGTGCCAGCGGGACTTGGGACATTCAGTACTTC
>TRBJ2-1|TRBV15|.|TRBD2
CATSRDRLAGAEQFF
TGTGCCACCAGCAGAGATAGACTAGCGGGAGCTGAGCAGTTCTTC
>TRBJ2-3|TRBV14|.|TRBD2
CASSQELSGAPDTQYF
TGTGCCAGCAGCCAAGAACTAAGCGGGGCCCCAGATACGCAGTATTTT
>TRBJ2-7|TRBV28|.|TRBD2
CASSPYSGGHHYEQYF
TGTGCCAGCAGTCCCTATAGCGGGGGGCATCATTACGAGCAGTACTTC
>TRBJ2-1|TRBV5-1|.|TRBD2
CASSIGLAGSYNEQFF
TGCGCCAGCAGCATAGGACTAGCAGGCTCCTACAATGAGCAGTTCTTC
>TRBJ1-2|TRBV28|.|TRBD1
CASSGQVGGYTF
TGTGCCAGCAGTGGACAGGTTGGGGGCTACACCTTC
>TRBJ2-3|TRBV25-1|.|TRBD2
CASMMAGGFTDTQYF
TGTGCCAGCATGATGGCGGGAGGTTTCACAGATACGCAGTATTTT
>TRBJ2-1|TRBV7-3|.|TRBD2
CASSLQAGGLDEQFF
TGTGCCAGCAGCTTACAAGCGGGAGGGCTCGATGAGCAGTTCTTC
>TRBJ2-5|TRBV28|.|TRBD2
CASSPHTSGETQYF
TGTGCCAGCAGTCCTCACACTAGCGGAGAGACCCAGTACTTC
>TRBJ1-2|TRBV7-9|.|.
CASTSRGGYTF
TGTGCCAGCACTTCCCGGGGTGGCTACACCTTC
>TRBJ2-7|TRBV2|.|.
CASSETVGRIYEQYF
TGTGCCAGCAGTGAGACGGTCGGGAGAATCTACGAGCAGTACTTC
>TRBJ1-1|TRBV27|.|.
CASSSGGGRRAFF
TGTGCCAGCAGTTCGGGGGGGGGCCGCCGAGCTTTCTTT
>TRBJ2-5|TRBV7-9|.|TRBD1
CASSLGGGGMETQYF
TGTGCCAGCAGCTTAGGAGGGGGCGGAATGGAGACCCAGTACTTC
>TRBJ1-2|TRBV5-6|.|TRBD1
CASSPGQGAIGSHGYTF
TGTGCCAGCAGCCCGGGACAGGGGGCAATTGGTAGTCATGGCTACACCTTC
>TRBJ2-7|TRBV4-1|once|TRBD2
CASSEGGRKSYEQYF
TGCGCCAGCAGCGAGGGAGGGAGAAAGTCCTACGAGCAGTACTTC
>TRBJ2-6|TRBV14|once|.
CASSPSGANVLTF
TGTGCCAGCAGTCCATCTGGGGCCAACGTCCTGACTTTC
>TRBJ1-2|TRBV28|.|.
CASSLRGAVRANYGYTF
TGTGCCAGCAGTTTACGGGGGGCTGTCCGAGCTAACTATGGCTACACCTTC
>TRBJ2-5|TRBV5-1|.|.
CASRPGGETQYF
TGCGCCAGCAGGCCAGGAGGGGAGACCCAGTACTTC
>TRBJ1-3|TRBV9|.|.
CASSPSPGNTIYF
TGTGCCAGCAGCCCTAGCCCAGGAAACACCATATATTTT
>TRBJ1-2|TRBV19|.|.
CASSPNQYGYTF
TGTGCCAGTAGTCCTAACCAATATGGCTACACCTTC